This TCR beta chain was recorded in a study of T cell responses to AZD1222 COVID-19 vaccine. Findings of the study overall: Seropositive status at baseline applied to only five to seven AZD1222 recipients. When two AZD1222 doses had been given, Spike-specific TCR breadth and depth rose.

A few counts support this clone. Antigen specificity is unknown. The CDR3 covers 14 residues. With 0 bases removed from V and 4 bases from J, the gap between germline ends came to 9 bases. CDR1 is MGHRA and CDR2 is YSYEKL in the germline V gene. Clones were read by immunoSEQ multiplex PCR, and TCRdb kept only the in-frame ones, dropping some. The sample carries around 140,000 clones, about 93% recorded once. The clonotype was recovered from an adult who received the AZD1222 COVID-19 vaccine. Here the sequenced sample was peripheral blood, taken 28 days after the second AZD1222 dose. J is TRBJ1-2 and V is TRBV4-1; D gene unclear. The CDR3 bases are TGCGCCAGCAGCCAAGAGCGGAGGATCTATGGCTACACCTTC. It is translated as CASSQERRIYGYTF.